Below, 9 T cell receptor beta chains from the same sample are listed, as sequenced in a study of T cell changes during pregnancy in multiple sclerosis. Here immunoSEQ multiplex PCR was the method, and the copy in TCRdb shows in-frame clones only, minus some. The sample contains approximately 89,000 clones, about 93% of which appear only once. Here the sequenced sample was peripheral blood, taken in the third trimester of pregnancy. These receptors all come from a female donor with multiple sclerosis, enrolled in a pregnancy study.

This clone was seen once. The genes are TRBV9 and TRBJ2-1, with D perhaps matching TRBD2 (6 bases). The CDR3 is made up of 17 amino acids. CDR1 SGDLS and CDR2 YYNGEE come from the germline V gene. V shed 3 bases and J shed 0 bases, with 16 bases lying between them. The CDR3: CASSGAGTSSSYNEQFF. The DNA of the CDR3 is TGTGCCAGCAGCGGCGCCGGGACTTCTAGCTCCTACAATGAGCAGTTCTTC.

The chain couples TRBV9 to TRBJ2-1; 8 nucleotides line up with TRBD1. Germline assignment: CDR1 SGDLS and CDR2 YYNGEE. The V segment lost 4 bases and the J segment 9 bases; nucleotides outside the gene matches: 12. The CDR3 has 15 residues. The chain's CDR3 is CASSPQSGGPGEQFF. The CDR3, as DNA: TGTGCCAGCAGCCCCCAATCAGGGGGCCCGGGTGAGCAGTTCTTC.

This clone was seen a handful of times. The rearrangement joins TRBV2 to TRBJ1-1; TRBD1 agrees at 8 bases. This CDR3 spans 18 amino acids. Trimming cost V 1 base and J 0 bases; bases outside gene matches: 10. Germline-derived CDR1 and CDR2 are SNHLY and FYNNEI. For the CDR3, the DNA is TGTGCCAGCAGTGAAGGCCCAGGGGGCGAACTCATGAACACTGAAGCTTTCTTT. It translates to CASSEGPGGELMNTEAFF.

The chain employs TRBV2 and TRBJ2-5; TRBD1 is a possible D gene (5 bases). The germline CDR1 and CDR2 sequences are SNHLY and FYNNEI. The V and J ends lost 5 bases and 3 bases respectively, with 22 bases between them. The CDR3 loop spans 17 amino acids. This CDR3 is CASSPTYFADSEETQYF. As DNA, the CDR3 is TGTGCCAGCAGTCCGACTTACTTCGCAGACAGCGAAGAGACCCAGTACTTC.

The rearrangement links TRBV27 to TRBJ2-7; 8 positions agree with TRBD2. Unmatched junction bases numbered 6, after V lost 8 bases and J lost 3 bases. The CDR3 extends over 13 amino acids. CDR1 and CDR2 (germline): MNHEY, SMNVEV (reference sequence). CDR3 sequence (DNA): TGTGCCAGCGCGACTAGCGCGTTCTACGAGCAGTACTTC. Translated, it gives CASATSAFYEQYF.

J is TRBJ1-2 and V is TRBV7-2, with TRBD1 matching 7 bases. Germline trimming cut 2 bases from V and 8 bases from J; bases unmatched to any gene: 8. The CDR3 consists of 14 residues. CDR1 is SGHTA, CDR2 FQGNSA, per germline. The CDR3 region is CASSLRGQLLGYTF. CDR3 bases: TGTGCCAGCAGCTTAAGGGGACAGTTGCTAGGCTACACCTTC.

V gene TRBV7-9 combines with J gene TRBJ1-5, with D perhaps TRBD1 (6 bases). Germline V lookup: CDR1 SEHNR, CDR2 FQNEAQ (reference sequence). CDR3 length: 16 amino acids. The V end was cut by 4 bases, the J end by 6 bases, with 19 bases between. The CDR3 is CASSSLEGGGRQPQHF. The CDR3 nucleotides are TGTGCCAGCAGCTCGCTTGAAGGGGGTGGCCGTCAGCCCCAGCATTTT.

The V call is TRBV7-2, the J call TRBJ2-1; 7 positions match TRBD2. This CDR3 comprises 16 residues. The V segment lost 1 base and the J segment 4 bases; nucleotides outside the gene matches: 7. CDR1 SGHTA and CDR2 FQGNSA come from the germline V gene. In DNA, the CDR3 is TGTGCCAGCAGCTTAGACATAGCGGGTAGTTACAATGAGCAGTTCTTC. Its translation is CASSLDIAGSYNEQFF. The variable domain in full, completed from reference TRBV7-2 and TRBJ2-1, reads GAGVSQSPSNKVTEKGKDVELRCDPISGHTALYWYRQSLGQGLEFLIYFQGNSAPDKSGLPSDRFSAERTGGSVSTLTIQRTQQEDSAVYLCASSLDIAGSYNEQFFGPGTRLTVL.

The gene calls are TRBV7-9 and TRBJ2-1, with D hard to call. This CDR3 contains 15 residues. The germline CDR1 and CDR2 sequences are SEHNR and FQNEAQ (reference sequence). V was clipped by 6 bases and J by 2 bases, with 14 bases between them. The DNA of the CDR3 is TGTGCCAGCAGTCCCGTGCGAGTCCCCTACAATGAGCAGTTCTTC. Protein sequence: CASSPVRVPYNEQFF.